This T cell receptor beta chain was observed in a study of chemoradiotherapy in HPV16-positive cancers. TCRdb's copy holds only in-frame clones and misses some; the assay was immunoSEQ multiplex PCR. The sample lists around 4,400 clones; 85% to 90% were seen once. Regarding this clone: The sample contains more than one DNA sequence encoding this CDR3.

V lost 1 base and J 3 bases, leaving 6 bases between the germline ends. Looked up from germline, CDR1 is MNHNS and CDR2 is SASEGT. This CDR3 has 14 amino acids. The receptor comes from a human donor with HPV-associated anogenital cancer. The sequenced sample was tumor tissue, obtained from a patient who underwent chemoradiotherapy. This rearrangement joins TRBV6-1 to TRBJ2-2; maybe TRBD2 (5 bases). The CDR3 DNA reads TGTGCCAGCAGTGAAGTCGGGGACACCGGGGAGCTGTTTTTT. Protein product: CASSEVGDTGELFF.